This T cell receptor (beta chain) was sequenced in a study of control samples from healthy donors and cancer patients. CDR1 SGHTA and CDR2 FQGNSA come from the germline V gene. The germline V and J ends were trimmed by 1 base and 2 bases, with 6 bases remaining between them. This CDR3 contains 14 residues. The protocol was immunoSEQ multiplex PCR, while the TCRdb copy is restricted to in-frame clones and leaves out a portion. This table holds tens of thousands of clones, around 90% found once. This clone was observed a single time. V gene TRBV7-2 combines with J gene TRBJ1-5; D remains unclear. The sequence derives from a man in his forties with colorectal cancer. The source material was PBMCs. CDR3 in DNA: TGTGCCAGCAGCTTAGAACTCGGCAATCAGCCCCAGCATTTT. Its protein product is CASSLELGNQPQHF. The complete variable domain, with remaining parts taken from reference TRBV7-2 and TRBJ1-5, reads GAGVSQSPSNKVTEKGKDVELRCDPISGHTALYWYRQSLGQGLEFLIYFQGNSAPDKSGLPSDRFSAERTGGSVSTLTIQRTQQEDSAVYLCASSLELGNQPQHFGDGTRLSIL.